The TCR beta chain under discussion was sequenced for a study of spatial heterogeneity in lung cancer (dated by TCRdb to about 2019). Study-wide context: More beta-chain than alpha-chain transcripts were consistently detected, likely reflecting higher beta-chain transcript abundance. In tumor regions, TCR transcript counts showed a strong correlation with a T cell transcriptional module score from matched bulk RNA-seq. In the raw uncorrected reads, each unique combination of TCR and UMI appeared on average more than ten times. In non-small cell lung cancer, the study quantitatively compared TCR alpha and beta repertoires across several tumor regions, matched nontumor lung, and blood. The study linked features of the TCR repertoire to counts of nonsynonymous mutations, which were determined by whole-exome sequencing of tumor tissue. Both alpha and beta chains were TCR-sequenced in about 240 tumor regions, about 64 matched nontumor lung samples and some 56 PBMC samples obtained at surgery.

From its cysteine to its phenylalanine, the CDR3 spans 17 amino acids. The read is trimmed to its CDR3 DNA, 51 bases read in frame from base 1. CDR1 MNHNS and CDR2 SASEGT are derived from the germline V gene. V sheds 3 bases and J sheds 1 base, leaving 18 bases between their ends. Library creation used 5' RACE. The run used a NextSeq 500. In the TCR library protocol, a unique molecular identifier was attached to each TCR cDNA molecule so that PCR and sequencing errors could be corrected. Processing in the source paper ran as follows. TCR identification, UMI-based error correction and CDR3 extraction were performed with Decombinator tools. TCRs above a frequency of 2 per 1,000, corresponding to the top 1% of the tumor frequency distribution, were defined as expanded. Expanded tumor TCRs were classed as regional if statistically deemed absent (corrected P<0.05) from at least one tumor region, otherwise ubiquitous. Each repertoire was subsampled 100 times to 5,000 TCRs, after which Renyi diversity was computed with the R vegan package. CDR3 similarity networks were constructed using string-kernel similarity of amino acid triplets, with links drawn between CDR3s whose pairwise similarity was above 0.82. TCRdb reworked the public reads: Q25 trimming with fastp, MiXCR clone assembly, productive beta chains retained. Under each unique CDR3 protein, matching rows form one entry showing the most common genes and DNA. For this entry, the V and J calls and clone size follow TCRdb and not the study's own pipeline. The sample table records over 950 distinct CDR3 sequences; 26% of these occur just once. The top ten constitute over 15% of the sample.

The time point label, as the study defines it: sample taken at primary tumor resection. Donors were 65 to 85 patients with early-stage, untreated non-small cell lung cancer from the lung TRACERx cohort. Whole RNA extracted from tumor and nontumor lung tissue, or from cryopreserved PBMC samples, was used for TCR sequencing without cell sorting. Patients were selected for TCR sequencing only if sufficient RNA was available from at least two tumor regions. Tumor and adjacent nontumor lung specimens were reviewed by a lung pathologist before selection. As a fraction of the sample, this clonotype is medium-sized (0.01 to 0.1%). The clone's antigen remains unknown. No base-level quality is on record; no much larger clone is a single base apart. Points the paper makes about the study in general: TCR-seq coverage of tumor T cells was estimated at only roughly 6.5% for alpha chains and 13% for beta chains. The count of ubiquitous expanded TCRs correlated with the count of ubiquitous nonsynonymous mutations, and the count of regional expanded TCRs correlated with the count of regional nonsynonymous mutations. Confirming at a functional level the hypothesis that regional TCRs recognize regional mutations was considered to require additional single-cell paired TCR alpha and beta sequencing. The number of expanded intratumoral alpha and beta TCRs correlated with the tumor nonsynonymous mutation count.

The sample here was lung tumor tissue, taken at surgery. The chain is encoded by TRBV6-1 joined to TRBJ1-1, with no reliable assignment of the D segment. This sequence was found in a male donor with early-stage non-small cell lung cancer. The CDR3 has the sequence CASSESPRYRENTEAFF. The bases are TGTGCCAGCAGTGAGAGCCCTAGGTATAGGGAGAACACTGAAGCTTTCTTT.